What follows is one T cell receptor (beta chain) and its context. Antigen specificity is unknown. V lost 1 base, J lost 5 bases, and 19 bases lay in between. CDR3 length: 16 amino acids. Germline values: CDR1 SGHRS, CDR2 YFSETQ. This sample is drawn from a study of memory CD4+ T cells and cytomegalovirus serostatus. Single viable CD3+CD4+CD8-CD45RO+ cells were sorted as the memory CD4+ T cells. Repertoires were generated with immunoSEQ multiplex PCR, while TCRdb's copy carries only in-frame clones and drops some. The table has under 85,000 clones, around four fifths seen once. Study results and caveats: Median bootstrapped AUC for CMV status was approximately 0.95 originally, 0.9 to 0.93 US-trained. CD4+ memory repertoires contained about 40% of the roughly 160 reported CMV TCRbeta sequences.

The V call is TRBV5-1, the J call TRBJ2-7, with unresolved D. The sample was memory CD4+ T cells from blood. The source of this sequence is an adult in good health and CMV-seropositive. In DNA, the CDR3 is TGCGCCAGCAGCTTGAATGGACGCCCGAAAGCTGACGAGCAGTACTTC. It codes for CASSLNGRPKADEQYF.